This TCR beta chain stems from a study of Graves' ophthalmopathy and Graves' hyperthyroidism. Only a few counts were recorded for this clonotype. V lost 2 bases, J lost 6 bases, and 7 bases stayed unmatched. The germline gives CDR1 KGHSH, CDR2 LQKENI. There are 15 residues in the CDR3. RNA transcripts provided the template for amplifying TCR beta CDR3 regions. After a first-round RT-PCR with HTBI primers, a second-round multiplex PCR was run. TCRdb independently ran MiXCR on the multiplex PCR reads; one entry per CDR3 protein. The data hold hundreds of thousands of distinct CDR3 sequences, with about a fifth observed a single time.

The clonotype originates from a woman between 18 and 29 years old with stable Graves' hyperthyroidism. Some clones in this sample may be carry-over from other donors' samples. V usage is TRBV18 and J usage is TRBJ1-5, with 7 positions matching TRBD1. Sequencing used peripheral blood. The CDR3 nucleotides read TGTGCCAGCTCACCATATAAAACAGGGGTTCAGCCCCAGCATTTT. This codes for CASSPYKTGVQPQHF.